This T cell receptor beta chain originates from a study of human T cells and chemical hapten exposure. The wider study: 2% DPC was applied to approximately 2 cm by approximately 2 cm of upper inner arm skin for sensitization. The upper back received 0.01% DPC by patch testing, with results read at 6 days. Broader study findings: Healthy people's immune response may differ from that of the donors, who had alopecia. Sensitizing to DPC left TCRs with a frequency above 1 in 1000 unaltered.

Each CDR3 protein is one row after TCRdb ran MiXCR on the RACE reads. The table records tens of thousands of distinct CDR3 sequences, 9.5% of them present only once. Germline V CDR1 and CDR2: SGHTA, FQGNSA. Between the trimmed V and J ends, which lost 1 base and 6 bases, there was a span of 15 bases. This CDR3 has 15 residues. Stated time point: patch test 3, about 24 weeks after DPC sensitization. Treatment denoted: therapeutic diphenylcyclopropenone sensitization with weekly scalp DPC. Before extraction, the whole blood was not fractionated, and total RNA was taken from it. Concerning this clonotype: No antigen is known for it. A much larger clone lies a single base off, so this may be a read error.

The source material was whole blood, sampled in connection with sensitization to the hapten diphenylcyclopropenone (DPC). The receptor was isolated from a man in his fifties or sixties with alopecia areata. Some clones in this sample may be carry-over from other donors' samples. The chain has TRBV7-2 and TRBJ1-2; D perhaps matches TRBD1 (6 bases). The CDR3 DNA follows: TGTGCCAGCAGCTTAGGCAGGGGCGCAGGCCATGGCTACACCTTC. This gives the protein CASSLGRGAGHGYTF.